This T cell receptor beta chain emerged from a study of cytomegalovirus exposure and HLA in healthy donors. Concerning this clone: Its matching antigen is unknown.

Broader study findings: Sequencing had likely introduced a cluster of highly shared sequence variants as an artifact. Several of the most significant clusters were apparently associated with common viral pathogens in a later analysis. Cytomegalovirus association was listed for 170 or so TCR beta chains. Within an earlier analysis, most TCR beta V segments proved productive either about 90% or about 30% of the time.

The PCR used 60 Vbeta and 13 Jbeta primers. Sequencing was performed with immunoSEQ multiplex PCR; in TCRdb, only in-frame clones are kept and a portion is missing. This sample's table has 100,000 to 150,000 clones. V dropped 3 bases and J dropped 2; count of bases not matched to a gene: 1. Germline assignment: CDR1 SGDLS and CDR2 YYNGEE. The CDR3 is 15 amino acids. The receptor was isolated from a man between 40 and 49 years old in good health and CMV-seronegative. Sequencing input: PBMCs. The rearrangement uses TRBV9 and TRBJ2-5, with 13 positions matching TRBD2. The CDR3 nucleotides are TGTGCCAGCAGCGCGACTAGCGGGAGGCAAGAGACCCAGTACTTC. Translating gives CASSATSGRQETQYF.